Shown below are 26 T cell receptor beta chains from a single sample sequenced in a study of cytomegalovirus exposure and HLA in healthy donors. Researchers ran the PCR with 60 Vbeta and 13 Jbeta primers. Sequencing was performed with immunoSEQ multiplex PCR; in TCRdb, only in-frame clones are kept and a portion is missing. The table has about 160,000 clones, roughly 80% seen once; the top ten hold 8.5%. Input material: PBMCs. These receptors originate from a male donor in good health and CMV-seropositive.

Comment on this clone: At one of its ends the junction is not consistent with the germline gene, which may arise from a read error. The genes are TRBV2 and TRBJ2-4; 8 bases line up with TRBD1. CDR1 is SNHLY, CDR2 FYNNEI, per germline. This CDR3 has 16 amino acids. Written as DNA, the CDR3 is TGTGCCAGCATCCATGACAGGGGAAGAAGGGAAAACAGTCAGTACTTC. Amino acids: CASIHDRGRRENSQYF.

The table lists this clone with a few counts. The rearrangement joins TRBV6-6 to TRBJ1-2, with D maybe TRBD1 (6 bases). The ends were cut back, 0 bases at V and 8 bases at J, with 13 bases in the middle. Germline V gives CDR1 MNHNY, CDR2 SVGAGI (reference sequence). This CDR3 has 14 amino acids. The CDR3 protein is CASSYSNRDEGYTF. The CDR3 DNA follows: TGTGCCAGCAGTTACTCGAACAGGGATGAAGGCTACACCTTC.

This clone has just a few counts. The chain combines TRBV4-3 with TRBJ2-3; D call uncertain. V was pared by 1 base and J by 1 base, with 3 bases between. Germline assignment: CDR1 LGHNA and CDR2 YSLEER. The CDR3 spans 13 residues. The CDR3, as DNA: TGCGCCAGCAGCCAAGCTGGCACAGATACGCAGTATTTT. This encodes CASSQAGTDTQYF.

This rearrangement joins TRBV11-3 to TRBJ2-2; D remains ambiguous. V lost 1 base to trimming and J lost 5 bases, with 5 bases between them. Germline assignment: CDR1 SGHNT and CDR2 YENEEA. The CDR3 length is 13 residues. CDR3 amino acids: CASSLGATGELFF. DNA of the CDR3: TGTGCCAGCAGCTTAGGAGCAACCGGGGAGCTGTTTTTT.

V is TRBV18 and J is TRBJ2-1, with 7 nucleotides matching TRBD2. V dropped 2 bases and J dropped 8; count of bases not matched to a gene: 3. Germline V gene lookup returns CDR1 KGHSH and CDR2 LQKENI. The CDR3 contains 13 residues. The CDR3: CASSPLAGDEQFF. CDR3 nucleotide sequence: TGTGCCAGCTCACCATTGGCGGGAGATGAGCAGTTCTTC.

J is TRBJ2-7 and V is TRBV18, with 15 bases matching TRBD2. The CDR3 is made up of 16 amino acids. V lost 3 bases to trimming and J lost 4 bases; unmatched junction nucleotides: 4. The germline gives CDR1 KGHSH, CDR2 LQKENI. CDR3 nucleotide sequence: TGTGCCAGCTCACCCGGGACTAGCGGGAGGAGATACGAGCAGTACTTC. It is translated as CASSPGTSGRRYEQYF.

The V gene is TRBV6-5, the J gene TRBJ2-1, with 9 nucleotides matching TRBD2. Germline-derived CDR1 and CDR2 are MNHEY and SVGAGI. The V gene end was trimmed by 2 bases and the J gene end by 6 bases; junction bases not matched to a gene: 5. The CDR3 length is 15 residues. CDR3 in amino acids: CASSYGTSSGNEQFF. DNA for the CDR3: TGTGCCAGCAGTTACGGGACTAGCAGCGGCAATGAGCAGTTCTTC.

This CDR3 is CASSYEGRGVNTEAFF. The CDR3 nucleotides are TGTGCCAGCAGTTACGAGGGCAGGGGCGTGAACACTGAAGCTTTCTTT. The rearrangement uses TRBV6-5 and TRBJ1-1, with D possibly being TRBD1 (6 bases). CDR3 length: 16 residues. CDR1 is MNHEY, CDR2 SVGAGI, per germline. V shed 2 bases and J shed 0 bases, with 13 bases lying between them.

The genes are TRBV9 and TRBJ2-2, with D tentatively TRBD2 (5 bases). Germline V gene lookup returns CDR1 SGDLS and CDR2 YYNGEE. This CDR3 contains 15 residues. Between the trimmed V and J ends, which lost 0 bases and 5 bases, there was a span of 11 bases. CDR3 sequence reads: CASSVVGVGTGELFF. The CDR3 region has the DNA TGTGCCAGCAGCGTAGTCGGGGTCGGGACCGGGGAGCTGTTTTTT.

The chain combines TRBV5-1 with TRBJ2-1; 11 bases line up with TRBD2. J was trimmed by 8 bases and V by 8 bases; bases with no gene match: 6. Germline assignment: CDR1 SGHRS and CDR2 YFSETQ. The CDR3 spans 13 residues. The CDR3 bases are TGCGCCAGTCGGGCACTAGCGGGAGATGAGCAGTTCTTC. The encoded protein is CASRALAGDEQFF.

The chain couples TRBV7-8 to TRBJ1-1; a possible D gene is TRBD1 (6 bases). The CDR3 runs to 17 residues. V was shortened by 5 bases and J by 7 bases, with 26 bases between the two germline ends. Germline V gene lookup returns CDR1 SGHVS and CDR2 FQNEAQ. CDR3 region: CASSLTLAGDPFVEAFF. The DNA of the CDR3 is TGTGCCAGCAGCCTTACCCTGGCAGGGGACCCATTCGTTGAAGCTTTCTTT.

V gene TRBV2 combines with J gene TRBJ2-7; the D gene is possibly TRBD2 (6 bases). Germline V gene data show CDR1 as SNHLY and CDR2 as FYNNEI. There are 12 residues in the CDR3. V lost 10 bases to trimming and J lost 2 bases, with 12 bases between them. The CDR3, as DNA: TGTGCCAATAGCCAGCGGGCCTACGAGCAGTACTTC. Translation: CANSQRAYEQYF.

The CDR3 protein is CASSSSGTGATEPQHF. The CDR3 nucleotides read TGTGCCAGCAGCTCGTCCGGGACAGGGGCTACGGAGCCCCAGCATTTT. The V gene is TRBV5-4, the J gene TRBJ1-5; 10 bases fit TRBD1. There are 16 residues in the CDR3. V shed 3 bases and J 8 bases; nucleotides not matched to a gene: 11. Per the germline V gene, CDR1 is SGHNT and CDR2 is YYREEE (reference sequence).

The chain couples TRBV4-1 to TRBJ2-7; tentative D call: TRBD1 (6 bases). V dropped 0 bases and J dropped 2 bases, with 11 bases sitting between them. This CDR3 comprises 15 residues. Germline CDR1 is MGHRA and CDR2 is YSYEKL. The CDR3 reads CASSQEEGGTYEQYF. In nucleotides, the CDR3 is TGCGCCAGCAGCCAAGAAGAAGGGGGTACCTACGAGCAGTACTTC.

This clone showed up just once. The chain is built from TRBV5-1 and TRBJ2-1, with D possibly matching TRBD1 (5 bases). Trimming removed 4 bases at V and 6 bases at J, with 11 bases between. Looked up from germline, CDR1 is SGHRS and CDR2 is YFSETQ. The CDR3 covers 13 residues. CDR3 loop: CASSHLQGNEQFF. Here the CDR3 DNA reads TGCGCCAGCAGCCACCTTCAGGGCAATGAGCAGTTCTTC.

This chain connects TRBV28 to TRBJ1-4, with D hard to call. The CDR3 extends over 11 amino acids. CDR1 MDHEN and CDR2 SYDVKM come from the germline V gene. The V and J ends lost 6 bases and 8 bases respectively, with 7 bases between them. CDR3 loop: CASRRLEKLFF. CDR3 DNA sequence: TGTGCCAGCAGGAGGTTGGAAAAACTGTTTTTT.

This clone was seen more than once but under ten times. This rearrangement joins TRBV27 to TRBJ2-2; no reliable D call. From germline, CDR1 is MNHEY and CDR2 SMNVEV (reference sequence). With 6 bases removed from V and 8 bases from J, the gap between germline ends came to 7 bases. The CDR3 sequence is 11 residues long. This CDR3 reads CASSSVGELFF. DNA of the CDR3: TGTGCCAGCAGCTCCGTTGGGGAGCTGTTTTTT.

J is TRBJ2-3 and V is TRBV6-5, with D maybe TRBD1 (5 bases). The germline CDR1 and CDR2 sequences are MNHEY and SVGAGI. The CDR3 contains 13 residues. Trimming left V 5 bases short and J 8 bases short, with 14 bases between. CDR3 amino acids: CASSPFRRGTQYF. The CDR3 region has the DNA TGTGCCAGCAGTCCCTTCCGAAGGGGTACGCAGTATTTT.

The V call is TRBV28, the J call TRBJ1-2; D ambiguous. The CDR3 is 13 amino acids. Trimming removed 7 bases at V and 6 bases at J, with 15 bases between. Germline CDR1 is MDHEN and CDR2 is SYDVKM. The chain's CDR3 is CASNAHAGNGYTF. The CDR3, as DNA: TGTGCCAGCAATGCCCACGCGGGGAATGGCTACACCTTC.

V gene TRBV5-6 combines with J gene TRBJ1-5; maybe TRBD1 (6 bases). The CDR3 is 14 residues long. CDR1 SGHDT and CDR2 YYEEEE come from the germline V gene. The ends were cut back, 0 bases at V and 4 bases at J, with 8 bases in the middle. The CDR3 reads CASSLGQVNQPQHF. In DNA form, the CDR3 reads TGTGCCAGCAGCTTGGGACAGGTAAATCAGCCCCAGCATTTT.

This sequence joins TRBV18 and TRBJ2-3, with D perhaps matching TRBD1 (6 bases). Trimming took 3 bases from V and 2 from J, leaving 21 bases between them. In germline, CDR1 is KGHSH, CDR2 LQKENI. This CDR3 contains 18 residues. CDR3 in amino acids: CASSPVSRTEMFTDTQYF. DNA of the CDR3: TGTGCCAGCTCACCGGTCTCCAGGACAGAGATGTTCACAGATACGCAGTATTTT.

V is TRBV19 and J is TRBJ2-5; weak D call: TRBD2 (5 bases). Germline CDR1 LNHDA, CDR2 SQIVND (reference sequence). CDR3 length: 14 residues. Trimming removed 1 base at V and 4 bases at J, with 10 bases between. CDR3 amino acids: CASSIVASGETQYF. The DNA of the CDR3 is TGTGCCAGTAGTATAGTTGCGAGCGGAGAGACCCAGTACTTC.

The CDR3 reads CASSLLAQAGSTGELFF. CDR3 coding DNA: TGTGCCAGCAGTTTGTTAGCCCAAGCGGGGTCGACCGGGGAGCTGTTTTTT. The J gene is TRBJ2-2, the V gene TRBV11-2; TRBD2 matches 7 bases. CDR1 and CDR2 from the germline V gene are SGHAT and FQNNGV. The CDR3 contains 17 residues. V was clipped by 6 bases and J by 5 bases; unmatched bases: 15.

The chain has TRBV25-1 and TRBJ2-5, with a weak D call TRBD2 (6 bases). Trimming cost V 4 bases and J 5 bases, with 17 bases left between them. Germline lookup yields CDR1 MGHDK and CDR2 SYGVNS. This CDR3 contains 15 residues. The CDR3 DNA follows: TGTGCCAGCAGTGTACCCTCTTGGGCGGGGGAGACCCAGTACTTC. Translating it yields CASSVPSWAGETQYF.

The V and J genes are TRBV5-1 and TRBJ2-7; a weak D match, TRBD1 (6 bases). The CDR3 consists of 14 residues. Trimming cost V 0 bases and J 6 bases, with 13 bases left between them. CDR1 is SGHRS and CDR2 is YFSETQ in the germline V gene. CDR3 bases: TGCGCCAGCAGCTTGGAACTCCAGGGGCGCGAGCAGTACTTC. This sequence encodes CASSLELQGREQYF.

This clone was detected only a few times. The chain employs TRBV9 and TRBJ1-1; no reliable D call. In germline, CDR1 is SGDLS, CDR2 YYNGEE. The CDR3 covers 13 residues. V was cut by 3 bases and J by 4 bases, with 10 bases left in between. The CDR3 DNA follows: TGTGCCAGCAGCGAGAGCCGGAGCACTGAAGCTTTCTTT. Protein: CASSESRSTEAFF.